This T cell receptor (beta chain) was captured by sequencing in a study of blood T cell repertoires in COVID-19. On the study more broadly: Whether acute or convalescent, the COVID-19 samples came from the United States, Italy and Spain. PBMCs, B-cell-depleted T cells, or T cells were the source of the cDNA or gDNA that made up the material.

The length of the CDR3 is 17 residues. Per the germline V gene, CDR1 is LGHDT and CDR2 is YNNKEL (reference sequence). The junction had 9 bases not matched to a gene; V was cut back by 1 base and J by 4 bases. The repertoire was sequenced with immunoSEQ multiplex PCR; TCRdb's copy has only in-frame clones and lacks some. Of around 200,000 clones in the sample, less than 90% were seen once. Sequencing was performed on peripheral blood. The source of this sequence is a woman of 80 years or more with active or convalescent COVID-19. This chain connects TRBV3-1 (or the pseudogene TRBV3-2) to TRBJ2-2, with TRBD1 matching 7 bases. The CDR3 DNA sequence: TGTGCCAGCAGCCAAGTGGCCACAGGGGTGGCCACCGGGGAGCTGTTTTTT. Residues: CASSQVATGVATGELFF.